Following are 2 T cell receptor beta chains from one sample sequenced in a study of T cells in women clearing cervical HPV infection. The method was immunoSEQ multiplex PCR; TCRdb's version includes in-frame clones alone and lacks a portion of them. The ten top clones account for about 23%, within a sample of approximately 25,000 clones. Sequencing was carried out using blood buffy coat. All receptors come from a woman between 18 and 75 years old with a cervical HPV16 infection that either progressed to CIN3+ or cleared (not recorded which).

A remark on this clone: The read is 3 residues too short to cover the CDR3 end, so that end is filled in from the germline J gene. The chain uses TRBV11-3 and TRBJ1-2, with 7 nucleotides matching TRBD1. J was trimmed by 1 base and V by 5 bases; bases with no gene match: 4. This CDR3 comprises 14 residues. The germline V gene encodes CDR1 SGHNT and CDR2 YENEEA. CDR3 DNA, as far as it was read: TGTGCCAGCAGCCTTGGGACAGTTAACTATGGC. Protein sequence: CASSLGTVNYG. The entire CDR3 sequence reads CASSLGTVNYGYTF.

CDR3 DNA, as far as it was read: TGTGCCAGCCAGCTAGGGAACACTGAA. This translates into CASQLGNTE. The full CDR3 protein is CASQLGNTEAFF. The V gene is TRBV18, the J gene TRBJ1-1, with unresolved D. The read ends 3 residues early relative to the CDR3; the germline J gene fills the gap. Deletions cut 8 bases from V and 1 base from J, with 8 bases between. This CDR3 is 12 amino acids long. Germline loops: CDR1 KGHSH, CDR2 LQKENI.